This entry lists 25 T cell receptor beta chains sequenced from one sample in a study of cytomegalovirus exposure and HLA in healthy donors. The PCR employed 60 Vbeta primers together with 13 Jbeta primers. Produced via immunoSEQ multiplex PCR; TCRdb's table is partial and in-frame only. The table has approximately 150,000 clones, approximately 80% seen once. The sequenced material came from PBMCs. These receptors originate from a woman aged 40-49 years in good health and CMV-seropositive.

V usage is TRBV19 and J usage is TRBJ2-7; 11 bases line up with TRBD2. Looked up from germline, CDR1 is LNHDA and CDR2 is SQIVND (reference sequence). With 6 bases clipped from V and 3 bases from J, the junction kept 7 bases outside the gene matches. CDR3 size: 15 residues. The CDR3 sequence: CASRPTSGASYEQYF. CDR3 DNA: TGTGCCAGTAGACCGACTAGCGGGGCGAGCTACGAGCAGTACTTC.

This sequence joins TRBV10-3 and TRBJ1-2; D perhaps matches TRBD1 (6 bases). Germline V CDR1 and CDR2: ENHRY, SYGVKD. Trimming pared 6 bases from V and 2 bases from J, leaving 13 bases between. The CDR3 is 14 residues long. DNA of the CDR3: TGTGCCATCAGAGAACAGGGCCCGAACTATGGCTACACCTTC. Translation: CAIREQGPNYGYTF.

The chain employs TRBV14 and TRBJ2-1; D is undetermined. V gave up 1 base and J gave up 2 bases, with 12 bases separating them. The CDR3 covers 16 residues. CDR1 is SGHDN, CDR2 FVKESK, per germline. As DNA, the CDR3 is TGTGCCAGCAGCCAAGCATCTAGTAGGACCTACAATGAGCAGTTCTTC. Its protein is CASSQASSRTYNEQFF. The variable domain in full, with the rest retrieved from reference TRBV14 and TRBJ2-1, is EAGVTQFPSHSVIEKGQTVTLRCDPISGHDNLYWYRRVMGKEIKFLLHFVKESKQDESGMPNNRFLAERTGGTYSTLKVQPAELEDSGVYFCASSQASSRTYNEQFFGPGTRLTVL.

The chain recombines TRBV6-6 with TRBJ1-1; a possible D gene is TRBD1 (6 bases). In germline, CDR1 is MNHNY, CDR2 SVGAGI (reference sequence). The CDR3 runs to 15 residues. V was clipped by 6 bases and J by 4 bases, with 18 bases between them. CDR3 in amino acids: CASRIGGGRSTEAFF. In DNA, the CDR3 is TGTGCCAGCAGGATAGGGGGGGGTCGAAGCACTGAAGCTTTCTTT.

The chain recombines TRBV4-1 with TRBJ1-4, with D tentatively TRBD1 (5 bases). The CDR3 loop spans 16 amino acids. Germline CDR1 reads MGHRA; CDR2 reads YSYEKL. V shed 0 bases and J shed 1 base, with 9 bases lying between them. The CDR3 coding sequence is TGCGCCAGCAGCCAAGAGGGGCAGGGAACTAATGAAAAACTGTTTTTT. This codes for CASSQEGQGTNEKLFF.

The gene calls are TRBV6-1 and TRBJ1-4; 8 nucleotides line up with TRBD1. This CDR3 has 16 amino acids. V was clipped by 4 bases and J by 0 bases; unmatched bases: 4. In germline, CDR1 is MNHNS, CDR2 SASEGT. CDR3 in DNA: TGTGCCAGCAGTGGGCAGGGGGCGGCAACTAATGAAAAACTGTTTTTT. Translated: CASSGQGAATNEKLFF.

This chain links TRBV18 with TRBJ2-5; tentative D call: TRBD1 (5 bases). Trimming took off 6 bases at V and 5 bases at J, with 13 bases between the two ends. The CDR3 loop spans 13 amino acids. CDR1 and CDR2 (germline): KGHSH, LQKENI. The CDR3, as DNA: TGTGCCAGCTCCCTGGACACCCGGGAGACCCAGTACTTC. Protein: CASSLDTRETQYF.

For the CDR3, the DNA is TGTGCCAGCAGCTTTGGCGGGAGCCTCGGTGAGCAGTTCTTC. Amino acids: CASSFGGSLGEQFF. This chain connects TRBV11-2 to TRBJ2-1; TRBD2 aligns across 7 bases. The CDR3 is 14 residues long. Germline V gene sequence: CDR1 SGHAT, CDR2 FQNNGV. V was pared by 3 bases and J by 9 bases, with 8 bases of the junction left unmatched.

V usage is TRBV11-1 and J usage is TRBJ2-5; 8 nucleotides agree with TRBD2. The CDR3 consists of 15 residues. Per the germline V gene, CDR1 is SGHAT and CDR2 is FQDESV (reference sequence). Trimming took 0 bases from V and 5 from J; bases not matched to a gene: 5. The CDR3 sequence: CASSLAGLVGETQYF. The CDR3 nucleotides read TGTGCCAGCAGCTTAGCGGGACTAGTTGGGGAGACCCAGTACTTC.

The chain employs TRBV4-2 and TRBJ1-2, with D tentatively TRBD1 (6 bases). V was trimmed by 4 bases and J by 8 bases, leaving 20 bases between them. Germline CDR1 LGHNA, CDR2 YNFKEQ. This CDR3 is 15 amino acids long. The CDR3: CASSLWDRQTGGYTF. CDR3 sequence (DNA): TGTGCCAGCAGCCTGTGGGACCGTCAAACAGGGGGCTACACCTTC.

Comments on this clone: Other DNA sequences within the sample encode an identical CDR3. V gene TRBV9 combines with J gene TRBJ1-1; D is undetermined. The CDR3 contains 13 residues. Per germline, CDR1 SGDLS and CDR2 YYNGEE. Trimming left V 4 bases short and J 1 base short, with 8 bases between. In DNA, the CDR3 is TGTGCCAGCAGCCTATACTCGAACACTGAAGCTTTCTTT. Amino acids: CASSLYSNTEAFF.

This clone has more than one count but fewer than ten. The rearrangement links TRBV28 to TRBJ2-7, with 10 bases lining up with TRBD1. This CDR3 is 15 amino acids long. J lost 1 base, V lost 6 bases, and 6 bases had no gene match. Looked up from germline, CDR1 is MDHEN and CDR2 is SYDVKM. This CDR3 is CASRGDRGPSYEQYF. The CDR3 DNA sequence: TGTGCCAGCAGGGGAGACAGGGGGCCTTCCTACGAGCAGTACTTC.

The chain carries TRBV6-5 and TRBJ2-7; 8 bases align to TRBD1. V lost 5 bases to trimming and J lost 6 bases; unmatched junction nucleotides: 9. CDR1 MNHEY and CDR2 SVGAGI come from the germline V gene. The CDR3 covers 14 residues. CDR3 DNA: TGTGCCAGCAGTGAGACTGACAGGGGTCTCGAGCAGTACTTC. This sequence encodes CASSETDRGLEQYF.

The chain joins TRBV5-6 to TRBJ1-1; 7 bases agree with TRBD1. The CDR3 length is 13 residues. Germline lookup yields CDR1 SGHDT and CDR2 YYEEEE. After removal of 4 bases from V and 5 bases from J, the junction contained 5 bases not matched to a gene. CDR3 nucleotides: TGTGCCAGCAGCGGTATGACAGGGACTGAAGCTTTCTTT. Translation: CASSGMTGTEAFF.

This clone was recorded only once. This chain uses TRBV5-5 with TRBJ1-1, with unresolved D. The CDR3 is 14 amino acids. V dropped 3 bases and J dropped 4 bases, with 13 bases sitting between them. Germline CDR1 is SGHKS and CDR2 is YYEKEE (reference sequence). As DNA, the CDR3 is TGTGCCAGCAGCTGGTCAGGTGCGACCACTGAAGCTTTCTTT. Amino acid sequence: CASSWSGATTEAFF.

The rearrangement links TRBV10-3 to TRBJ2-3, with TRBD2 identical over 14 bases. The CDR3 runs to 16 residues. V lost 9 bases and J lost 1; bases outside the gene matches: 6. CDR1 and CDR2 (germline): ENHRY, SYGVKD. The CDR3 DNA reads as TGTGCCATAGGACTAGCGGGGGGTATGGGCACAGATACGCAGTATTTT. Encoded protein: CAIGLAGGMGTDTQYF.

This chain connects TRBV29-1 to TRBJ1-1; 11 bases agree with TRBD1. V was pared by 8 bases and J by 0 bases, with 8 bases of the junction left unmatched. The CDR3 contains 15 residues. Germline CDR1 SQVTM, CDR2 ANQGSEA. This CDR3 is CSFRRTGGMNTEAFF. As DNA, the CDR3 is TGCAGCTTCCGTCGGACAGGGGGCATGAACACTGAAGCTTTCTTT.

The gene calls are TRBV4-1 and TRBJ1-1; D is ambiguous. CDR1 and CDR2 (germline): MGHRA, YSYEKL. The V and J ends lost 2 bases and 1 base respectively, with 11 bases between them. The CDR3 consists of 15 residues. CDR3 sequence: CASSQIWGANTEAFF. In nucleotides, the CDR3 is TGCGCCAGCAGCCAAATCTGGGGAGCGAACACTGAAGCTTTCTTT.

The J gene is TRBJ2-5, the V gene TRBV7-6, with D possibly TRBD2 on 6 matching bases. V lost 1 base to trimming and J lost 5 bases, with 11 bases between them. Looked up from germline, CDR1 is SGHVS and CDR2 is FNYEAQ. The CDR3 runs 14 residues. The CDR3 here is CASSLGGDSETQYF. DNA for the CDR3: TGTGCCAGCAGCTTAGGGGGGGATAGTGAGACCCAGTACTTC.

The rearrangement links TRBV10-1 to TRBJ1-5; 7 bases align to TRBD1. This CDR3 is built from 16 residues. Germline CDR1 and CDR2: WNHNN and SYGVQD (reference sequence). V was clipped by 9 bases and J by 4 bases; unmatched bases: 15. The chain's CDR3 is CARKTGERVLNQPQHF. The CDR3 DNA reads TGCGCCAGGAAAACAGGGGAGAGGGTCTTGAATCAGCCCCAGCATTTT.

V gene TRBV7-2 combines with J gene TRBJ2-1, with 10 nucleotides matching TRBD1. The germline gives CDR1 SGHTA, CDR2 FQGNSA. V shed 3 bases, J shed 9 bases, and the junction held 2 bases outside the gene matches. The CDR3 is 13 residues long. The CDR3 spells CASSLDRGGEQFF. The CDR3 bases are TGTGCCAGCAGCTTGGACAGGGGGGGTGAGCAGTTCTTC.

The sample holds a few counts of this clone. This chain joins TRBV7-2 and TRBJ2-1; unclear D gene. Trimming took off 2 bases at V and 9 bases at J, with 11 bases between the two ends. In germline, CDR1 is SGHTA, CDR2 FQGNSA. The CDR3 loop spans 13 amino acids. The CDR3 is CASSLSFAGEQFF. The CDR3, as DNA: TGTGCCAGCAGCTTAAGTTTCGCCGGTGAGCAGTTCTTC.

The chain recombines TRBV27 with TRBJ2-3, with 8 nucleotides matching TRBD2. V lost 4 bases to trimming and J lost 0 bases; unmatched junction nucleotides: 3. This CDR3 contains 15 residues. The germline V gene encodes CDR1 MNHEY and CDR2 SMNVEV (reference sequence). This chain's CDR3 is CASSYAGGSTDTQYF. The CDR3 region has the DNA TGTGCCAGCAGTTATGCGGGGGGCAGCACAGATACGCAGTATTTT.

This rearrangement joins TRBV5-1 to TRBJ1-1, with 7 nucleotides matching TRBD1. This CDR3 is 13 amino acids long. Germline V gene data show CDR1 as SGHRS and CDR2 as YFSETQ. Germline trimming cut 4 bases from V and 5 bases from J; bases unmatched to any gene: 5. In DNA, the CDR3 is TGCGCCAGCAGCGTGACAGGGTGGACTGAAGCTTTCTTT. Amino acid sequence: CASSVTGWTEAFF.

The chain links TRBV4-3 to TRBJ1-2; TRBD1 agrees at 8 bases. Trimming cost V 4 bases and J 3 bases; bases outside gene matches: 4. The germline gives CDR1 LGHNA, CDR2 YSLEER. The CDR3 sequence is 14 residues long. This CDR3 reads CASSRLTGDYGYTF. DNA of the CDR3: TGCGCCAGCAGCCGCCTGACAGGGGACTATGGCTACACCTTC.